This TCR beta chain appears in the sequencing data of a study of radiotherapy plus CTLA-4 blockade in lung cancer. Germline-derived CDR1 and CDR2 are MNHNS and SASEGT. The CDR3 contains 14 residues. Trimming cost V 4 bases and J 4 bases; bases outside gene matches: 7. Clones were read by immunoSEQ multiplex PCR, and TCRdb kept only the in-frame ones, dropping some. The repertoire consists of about 60,000 clones, with 77% occurring once and the leading ten covering 3% to 4%. The clonotype originates from a human donor with non-small cell lung cancer who had a partial response to radiotherapy plus ipilimumab. This chain links TRBV6-1 with TRBJ2-7, with TRBD1 matching over 7 bases. Sequencing used peripheral blood, obtained from a patient treated with radiotherapy plus ipilimumab. CDR3 bases: TGTGCCAGCAGTGTGGCAGGGGGTCAGTACGAGCAGTACTTC. Its translation is CASSVAGGQYEQYF.